The source of this T cell receptor beta chain is a study of vaccination effects on CD4 cells after COVID-19. Pools of viral peptides were used by the ViraFEST assay to expand antigen-specific CD4+ T cells ahead of sequencing. At the end of nine to ten days of culture, CD4+ T cells were isolated. Subjects were given two BNT162b2 or mRNA-1273 vaccine doses. Libraries were prepared by immunoSEQ multiplex PCR; TCRdb keeps only in-frame clonotypes and omits some of them. The sample yields under 40,000 clones, around 80% seen once. As regards this clone: Its antigen remains unknown.

Trimming took 5 bases from V and 1 from J, leaving 14 bases between them. The CDR3 runs to 15 residues. Germline V gene sequence: CDR1 SNHLY, CDR2 FYNNEI. The sequenced sample was CD4+ T cells from PBMCs cultured with HCoV-NL63 spike peptides, obtained after COVID-19 vaccination. This receptor was taken from a human donor who received a COVID-19 vaccine. Some clones in this sample may be carry-over from other donors' samples. The J gene is TRBJ1-1, the V gene TRBV2; D not resolved. The CDR3 is CASSPSDPKNTEAFF. The DNA for the CDR3 is TGTGCCAGCAGTCCGAGCGACCCTAAGAACACTGAAGCTTTCTTT.